Sequencing of this TCR beta chain was carried out in a study of tumor-infiltrating lymphocytes in primary liver carcinoma. The input was 450 to 500 ng total RNA; TCR beta cDNA was made from it with a constant-region primer. Sequencing libraries for TCR beta derived from three nested multiplex PCR rounds that used slightly modified ARM-PCR. In the first two PCR rounds, TRBV1-TRBV30 forward primers were paired with a C-beta reverse primer, and each round lasted nine to ten cycles. TCRdb passed the multiplex PCR reads through MiXCR, listing each CDR3 protein once. Here the sample spans some 120,000 distinct CDR3 sequences, about 68% being singletons. The V gene end was trimmed by 7 bases and the J gene end by 4 bases; junction bases not matched to a gene: 8. Germline CDR1 is SQVTM and CDR2 is ANQGSEA. CDR3 size: 13 residues. The source material, roughly 18-30 mg of unsorted bulk tissue, was used to co-extract RNA and DNA. Every tumor was sampled at five separate regions.

The sample was liver tumor tissue from sampling region 1. Subset given: tumor region T1, superior pole. The source of this sequence is a woman aged 60-70 years with primary liver carcinoma and hepatitis B virus infection. The V and J genes are TRBV29-1 and TRBJ2-5, with 8 bases fitting TRBD1. The CDR3 region is CSAMTGDLETQYF. The DNA of the CDR3 is TGCAGCGCTATGACAGGGGACCTAGAGACCCAGTACTTC.